This T cell receptor (beta chain) was retrieved from a study of shared clonotypes between healthy human individuals. Selected positively for CCR7 and CD45RO-negative, naive CD8 cells excluded terminally differentiated effector memory CD45RA+ cells. Profiling relied on immunoSEQ multiplex PCR, and the TCRdb table lists in-frame clones only, not all of them. The repertoire holds more than 550,000 clones, 92% seen once, with nearly 25% in the top ten. CDR3 length: 12 residues. CDR1 GTSNPN and CDR2 SVGIG come from the germline V gene (reference sequence). V shed 0 bases and J shed 7 bases, with 7 bases lying between them.

The sequence came from a man aged 25-45 years in good health. Sequenced material: naive CD8+ T cells sorted from blood. The chain is built from TRBV30 and TRBJ2-4; no firm D call. CDR3 sequence reads: CAWSVLGNIQYF. The CDR3 nucleotides are TGTGCCTGGAGTGTACTCGGGAACATTCAGTACTTC.